This T cell receptor beta chain was captured by sequencing in a study of T cells in Graves' hyperthyroidism and ophthalmopathy. In the study overall: It was at initial diagnosis, before any treatment, that peripheral blood was collected. Study-wide findings and caveats: Most clonotypes expanded in thyroid above 0.001 were likewise present in blood.

CDR3 length equals 15 residues. Germline-derived CDR1 and CDR2 are MNHGY and SVAAGI. The J segment lost 7 bases and the V segment lost 8 bases, leaving 12 bases of the junction unmatched. TCR beta CDR3 sequences were amplified from RNA transcripts. Initially, a first-round RT-PCR of the TCR CDR3 employed the HTBI primer set. TCRdb used MiXCR to reprocess the multiplex PCR reads, holding one entry per CDR3 protein. Found here are fewer than 400,000 distinct CDR3 sequences, over 13% of them singletons; the top ten hold around 30%. Regarding this clonotype: The antigen is undetermined.

The chain uses TRBV6-9 and TRBJ1-4; 8 bases match TRBD1. The specimen was blood. This sequence was found in a man aged 50 to 60 with Graves' ophthalmopathy. CDR3 sequence: CASRYTGGIIEKLFF. The CDR3 nucleotides are TGTGCCAGCCGCTATACAGGGGGAATCATTGAAAAACTGTTTTTT.